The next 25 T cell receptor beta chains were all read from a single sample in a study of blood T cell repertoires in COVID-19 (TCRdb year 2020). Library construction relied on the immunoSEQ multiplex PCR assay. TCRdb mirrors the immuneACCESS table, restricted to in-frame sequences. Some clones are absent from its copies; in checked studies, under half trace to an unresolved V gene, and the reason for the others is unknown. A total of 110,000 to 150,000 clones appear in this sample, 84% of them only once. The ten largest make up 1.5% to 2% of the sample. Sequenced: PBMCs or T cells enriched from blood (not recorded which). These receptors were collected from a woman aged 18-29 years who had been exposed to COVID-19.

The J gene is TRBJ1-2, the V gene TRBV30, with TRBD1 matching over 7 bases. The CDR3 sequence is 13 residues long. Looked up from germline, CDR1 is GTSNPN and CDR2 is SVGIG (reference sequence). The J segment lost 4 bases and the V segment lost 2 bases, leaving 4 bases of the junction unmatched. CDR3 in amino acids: CAWSPGTAYGYTF. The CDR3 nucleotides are TGTGCCTGGAGTCCCGGGACAGCCTATGGCTACACCTTC.

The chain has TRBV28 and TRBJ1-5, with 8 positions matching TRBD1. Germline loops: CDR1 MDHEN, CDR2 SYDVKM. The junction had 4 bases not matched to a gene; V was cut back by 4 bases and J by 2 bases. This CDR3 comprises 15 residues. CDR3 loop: CASSSTGAGNQPQHF. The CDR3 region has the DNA TGTGCCAGCAGTTCGACAGGGGCTGGCAATCAGCCCCAGCATTTT.

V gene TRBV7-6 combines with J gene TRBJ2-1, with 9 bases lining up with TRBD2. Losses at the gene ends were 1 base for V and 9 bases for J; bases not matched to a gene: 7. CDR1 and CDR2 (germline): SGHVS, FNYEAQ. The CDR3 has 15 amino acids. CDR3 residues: CASSLVAGVGGEQFF. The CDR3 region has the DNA TGTGCCAGCAGCTTAGTAGCGGGAGTCGGGGGTGAGCAGTTCTTC.

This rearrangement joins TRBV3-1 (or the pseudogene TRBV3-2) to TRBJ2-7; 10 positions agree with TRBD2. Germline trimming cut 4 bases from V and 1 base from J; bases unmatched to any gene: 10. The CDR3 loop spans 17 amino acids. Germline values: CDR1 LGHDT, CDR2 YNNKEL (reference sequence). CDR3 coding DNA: TGTGCCAGCAGCCCACGACCCTTGACTAGCGGGTCCTACGAGCAGTACTTC. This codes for CASSPRPLTSGSYEQYF.

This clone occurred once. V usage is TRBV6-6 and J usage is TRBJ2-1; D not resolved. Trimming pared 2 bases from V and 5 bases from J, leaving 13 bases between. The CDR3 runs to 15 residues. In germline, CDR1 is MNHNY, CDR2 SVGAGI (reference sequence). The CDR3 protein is CASSYVPVGHNEQFF. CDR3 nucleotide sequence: TGTGCCAGCAGTTACGTTCCAGTGGGCCACAATGAGCAGTTCTTC.

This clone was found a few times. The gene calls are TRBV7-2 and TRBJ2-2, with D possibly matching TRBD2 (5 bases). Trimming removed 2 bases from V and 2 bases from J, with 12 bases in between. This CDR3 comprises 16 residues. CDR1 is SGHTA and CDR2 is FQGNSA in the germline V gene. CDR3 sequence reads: CASSLTRTANTGELFF. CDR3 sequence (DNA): TGTGCCAGCAGCTTAACCCGGACTGCCAACACCGGGGAGCTGTTTTTT.

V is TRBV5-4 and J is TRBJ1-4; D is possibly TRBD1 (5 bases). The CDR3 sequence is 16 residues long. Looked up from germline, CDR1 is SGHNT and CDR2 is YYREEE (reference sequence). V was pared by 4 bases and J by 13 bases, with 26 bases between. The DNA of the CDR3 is TGTGCCAGCAGCCCGGGAGGGGCGGCGGGCCGGGAAGGACTGTTTTTT. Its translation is CASSPGGAAGREGLFF.

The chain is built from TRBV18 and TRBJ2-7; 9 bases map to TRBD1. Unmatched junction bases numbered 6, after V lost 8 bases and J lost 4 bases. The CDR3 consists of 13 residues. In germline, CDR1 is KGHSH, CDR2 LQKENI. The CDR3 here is CASRGTGMYEQYF. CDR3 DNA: TGTGCCAGCCGCGGGACAGGGATGTACGAGCAGTACTTC.

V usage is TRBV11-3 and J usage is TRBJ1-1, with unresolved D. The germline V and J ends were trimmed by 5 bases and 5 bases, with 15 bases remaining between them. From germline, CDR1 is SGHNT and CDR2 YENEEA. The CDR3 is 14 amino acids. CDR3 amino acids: CASSLTRSSTEAFF. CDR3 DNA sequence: TGTGCCAGCAGCCTCACCCGGAGCAGTACTGAAGCTTTCTTT.

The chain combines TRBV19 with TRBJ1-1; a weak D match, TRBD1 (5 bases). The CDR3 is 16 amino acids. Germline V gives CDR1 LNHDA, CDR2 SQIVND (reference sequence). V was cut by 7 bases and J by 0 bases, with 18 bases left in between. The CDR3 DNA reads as TGTGCCAGTAATCCTGGGGCAGGGCTTATGAACACTGAAGCTTTCTTT. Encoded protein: CASNPGAGLMNTEAFF.

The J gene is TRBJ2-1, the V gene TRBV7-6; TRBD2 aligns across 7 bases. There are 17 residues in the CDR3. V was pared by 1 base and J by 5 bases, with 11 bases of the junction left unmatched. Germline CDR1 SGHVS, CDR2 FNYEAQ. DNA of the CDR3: TGTGCCAGCAGCTTAGGGGCTCCACTAGCGAGGAACAATGAGCAGTTCTTC. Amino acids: CASSLGAPLARNNEQFF.

The CDR3: CASSYGLAGSYEQYF. The CDR3 DNA reads TGTGCCAGCAGTTACGGACTAGCGGGCTCCTACGAGCAGTACTTC. The rearrangement uses TRBV6-5 and TRBJ2-7, with 11 bases aligning to TRBD2. CDR1 is MNHEY, CDR2 SVGAGI, per germline. The CDR3 length is 15 residues. Germline trimming cut 2 bases from V and 0 bases from J; bases unmatched to any gene: 0.

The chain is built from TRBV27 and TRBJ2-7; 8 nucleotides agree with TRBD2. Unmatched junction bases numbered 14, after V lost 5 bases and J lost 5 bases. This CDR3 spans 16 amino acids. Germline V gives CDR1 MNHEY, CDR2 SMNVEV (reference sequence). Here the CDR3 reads CASSPIPGPRGDEQYF. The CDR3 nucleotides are TGTGCCAGCAGTCCGATTCCGGGACCGCGGGGGGACGAGCAGTACTTC.

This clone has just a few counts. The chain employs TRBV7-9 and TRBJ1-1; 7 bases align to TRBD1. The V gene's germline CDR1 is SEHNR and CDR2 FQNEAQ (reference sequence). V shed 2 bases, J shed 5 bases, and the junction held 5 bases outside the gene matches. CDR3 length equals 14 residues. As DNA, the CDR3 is TGTGCCAGCAGCTTAACAGGGGAGACGACTGAAGCTTTCTTT. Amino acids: CASSLTGETTEAFF.

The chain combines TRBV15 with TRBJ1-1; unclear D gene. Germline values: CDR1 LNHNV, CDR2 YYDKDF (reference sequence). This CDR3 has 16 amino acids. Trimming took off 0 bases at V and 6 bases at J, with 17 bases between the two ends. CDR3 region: CATSRDRRVLIAEAFF. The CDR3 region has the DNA TGTGCCACCAGCAGAGACAGGCGGGTTTTGATCGCTGAAGCTTTCTTT.

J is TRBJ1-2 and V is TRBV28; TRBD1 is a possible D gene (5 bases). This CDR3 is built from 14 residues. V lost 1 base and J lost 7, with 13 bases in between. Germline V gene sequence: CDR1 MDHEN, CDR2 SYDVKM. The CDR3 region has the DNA TGTGCCAGCAGTTTATTCAGGGTTGTAGGTGGCTACACCTTC. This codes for CASSLFRVVGGYTF.

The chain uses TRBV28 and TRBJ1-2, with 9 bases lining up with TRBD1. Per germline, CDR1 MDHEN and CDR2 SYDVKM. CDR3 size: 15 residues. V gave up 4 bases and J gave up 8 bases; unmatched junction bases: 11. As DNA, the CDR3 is TGTGCCAGCAGTTCTTCCGGGACAGGGACCCCAGGCTACACCTTC. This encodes CASSSSGTGTPGYTF.

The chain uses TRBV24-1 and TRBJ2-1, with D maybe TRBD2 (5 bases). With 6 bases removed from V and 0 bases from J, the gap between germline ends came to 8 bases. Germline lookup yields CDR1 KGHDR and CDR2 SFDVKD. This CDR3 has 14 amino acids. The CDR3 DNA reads TGTGCCACCAGTCTTGGGAGCTCCTACAATGAGCAGTTCTTC. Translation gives CATSLGSSYNEQFF.

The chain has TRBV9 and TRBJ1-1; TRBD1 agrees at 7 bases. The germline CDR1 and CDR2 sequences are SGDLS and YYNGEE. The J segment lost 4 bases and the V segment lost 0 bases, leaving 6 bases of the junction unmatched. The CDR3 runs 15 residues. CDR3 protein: CASSVVDRMSTEAFF. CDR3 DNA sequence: TGTGCCAGCAGCGTAGTGGACAGGATGTCCACTGAAGCTTTCTTT.

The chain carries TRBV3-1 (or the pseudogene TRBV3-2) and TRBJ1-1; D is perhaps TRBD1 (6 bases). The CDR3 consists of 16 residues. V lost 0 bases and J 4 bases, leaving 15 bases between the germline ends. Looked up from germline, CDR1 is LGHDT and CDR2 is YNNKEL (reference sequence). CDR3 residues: CASSQEGGREGTEAFF. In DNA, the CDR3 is TGTGCCAGCAGCCAAGAAGGGGGGAGGGAGGGCACTGAAGCTTTCTTT.

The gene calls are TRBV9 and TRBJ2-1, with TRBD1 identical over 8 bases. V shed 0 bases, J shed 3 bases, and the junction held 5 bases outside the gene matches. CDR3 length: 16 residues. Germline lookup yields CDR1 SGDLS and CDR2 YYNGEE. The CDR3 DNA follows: TGTGCCAGCAGCGTAGCGGGACAGGCCTACTACAATGAGCAGTTCTTC. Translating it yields CASSVAGQAYYNEQFF. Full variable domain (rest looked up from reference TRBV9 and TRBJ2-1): DSGVTQTPKHLITATGQRVTLRCSPRSGDLSVYWYQQSLDQGLQFLIQYYNGEERAKGNILERFSAQQFPDLHSELNLSSLELGDSALYFCASSVAGQAYYNEQFFGPGTRLTVL.

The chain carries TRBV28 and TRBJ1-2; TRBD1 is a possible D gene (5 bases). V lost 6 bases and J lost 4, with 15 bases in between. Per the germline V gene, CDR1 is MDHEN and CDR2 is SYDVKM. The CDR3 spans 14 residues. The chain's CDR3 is CASRPGVLIYGYTF. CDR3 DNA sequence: TGTGCCAGCAGACCGGGGGTTCTCATCTATGGCTACACCTTC.

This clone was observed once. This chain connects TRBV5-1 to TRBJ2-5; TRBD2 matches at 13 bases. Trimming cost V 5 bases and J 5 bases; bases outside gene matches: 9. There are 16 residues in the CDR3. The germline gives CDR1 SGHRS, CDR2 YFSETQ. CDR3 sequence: CASRLFTSGRAETQYF. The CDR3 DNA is TGCGCCAGCAGGCTTTTCACTAGCGGGAGGGCGGAGACCCAGTACTTC.

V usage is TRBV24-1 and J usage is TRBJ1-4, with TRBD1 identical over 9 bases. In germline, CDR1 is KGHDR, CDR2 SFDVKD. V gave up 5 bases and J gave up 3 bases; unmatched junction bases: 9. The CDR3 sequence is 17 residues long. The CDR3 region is CATSGGQGKVANEKLFF. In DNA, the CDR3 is TGTGCCACCAGTGGGGGACAGGGTAAGGTGGCTAATGAAAAACTGTTTTTT.

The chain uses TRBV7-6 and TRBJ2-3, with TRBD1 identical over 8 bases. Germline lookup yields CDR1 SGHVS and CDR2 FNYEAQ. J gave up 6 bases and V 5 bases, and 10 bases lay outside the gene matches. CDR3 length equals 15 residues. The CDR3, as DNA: TGTGCCAGCAGCCGAGGACAGGGCCCCACGGATACGCAGTATTTT. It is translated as CASSRGQGPTDTQYF. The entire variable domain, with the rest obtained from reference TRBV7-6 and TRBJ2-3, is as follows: GAGVSQSPRYKVTKRGQDVALRCDPISGHVSLYWYRQALGQGPEFLTYFNYEAQQDKSGLPNDRFSAERPEGSISTLTIQRTEQRDSAMYRCASSRGQGPTDTQYFGPGTRLTVL.